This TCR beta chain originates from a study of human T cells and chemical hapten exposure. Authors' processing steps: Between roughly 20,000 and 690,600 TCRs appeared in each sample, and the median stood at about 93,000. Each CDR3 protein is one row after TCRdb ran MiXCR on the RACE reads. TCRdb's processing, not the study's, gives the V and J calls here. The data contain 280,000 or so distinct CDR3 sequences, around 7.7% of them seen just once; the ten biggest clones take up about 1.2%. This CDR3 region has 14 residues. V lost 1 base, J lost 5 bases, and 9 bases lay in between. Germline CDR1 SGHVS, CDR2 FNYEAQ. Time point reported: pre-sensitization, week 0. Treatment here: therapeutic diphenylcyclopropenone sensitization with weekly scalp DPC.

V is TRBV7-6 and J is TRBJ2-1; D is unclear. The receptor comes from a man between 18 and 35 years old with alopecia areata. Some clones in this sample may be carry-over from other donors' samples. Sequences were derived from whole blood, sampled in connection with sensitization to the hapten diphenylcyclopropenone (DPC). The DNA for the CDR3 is TGTGCCAGCAGCTTAGTAACAGAGAACAATGAGCAGTTCTTC. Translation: CASSLVTENNEQFF.